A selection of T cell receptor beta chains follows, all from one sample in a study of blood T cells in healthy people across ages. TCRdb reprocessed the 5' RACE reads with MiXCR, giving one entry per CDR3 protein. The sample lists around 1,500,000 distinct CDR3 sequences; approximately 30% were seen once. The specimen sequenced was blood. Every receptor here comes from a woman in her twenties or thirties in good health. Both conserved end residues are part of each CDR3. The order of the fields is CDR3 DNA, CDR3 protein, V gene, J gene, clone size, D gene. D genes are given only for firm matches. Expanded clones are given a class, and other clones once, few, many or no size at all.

cdr3_nt: TGTGCCAGCAGTTTAGATGGGACAGGGAGCCCTAACTATGGCTACACCTTC
cdr3_aa: CASSLDGTGSPNYGYTF
v_call: TRBV12-3/TRBV12-4
j_call: TRBJ1-2
clone_size: .
d_call: TRBD1

cdr3_nt: TGCAGTGCGATTACCGGGACAGGGACAAATCGCGAGCAGTACTTC
cdr3_aa: CSAITGTGTNREQYF
v_call: TRBV20-1
j_call: TRBJ2-7
clone_size: .
d_call: TRBD1

cdr3_nt: TGCAGTGCTAGAGATGTAGGCTACACAGATACGCAGTATTTT
cdr3_aa: CSARDVGYTDTQYF
v_call: TRBV20-1
j_call: TRBJ2-3
clone_size: .
d_call: .

cdr3_nt: TGTGCCAGCAGCCCGGGACTAGGATCCTACGAGCAGTACTTC
cdr3_aa: CASSPGLGSYEQYF
v_call: TRBV5-6
j_call: TRBJ2-7
clone_size: many
d_call: TRBD2

cdr3_nt: TGTGCCAGCGGTTACACCTCCTACGAGCAGTACTTC
cdr3_aa: CASGYTSYEQYF
v_call: TRBV2
j_call: TRBJ2-7
clone_size: few
d_call: .

cdr3_nt: TGCAGTGCTAGAGATACGGGACCGGGGACTGAAGCTTTCTTT
cdr3_aa: CSARDTGPGTEAFF
v_call: TRBV20-1
j_call: TRBJ1-1
clone_size: .
d_call: .

cdr3_nt: TGCGCCAGCAGCCCACGGGAAGCCGCTGGCTACACCTTC
cdr3_aa: CASSPREAAGYTF
v_call: TRBV5-1
j_call: TRBJ1-2
clone_size: few
d_call: .

cdr3_nt: TGCGCCAGCAGCCAAGATCAAGGCGGCTACGAGCAGTACTTC
cdr3_aa: CASSQDQGGYEQYF
v_call: TRBV4-1
j_call: TRBJ2-7
clone_size: many
d_call: .

cdr3_nt: TGCAGCGTTGGCCCACATTTAGGAGAGACCCAGTACTTC
cdr3_aa: CSVGPHLGETQYF
v_call: TRBV29-1
j_call: TRBJ2-5
clone_size: .
d_call: .

cdr3_nt: TGTGCCAGCATCTTAGCGCGTGAAGCTTTCTTT
cdr3_aa: CASILAREAFF
v_call: TRBV7-9
j_call: TRBJ1-1
clone_size: .
d_call: .

cdr3_nt: TGTGCCAGCAGTTTCCCCGGGGGCCTAAATCAGCCCCAGCATTTT
cdr3_aa: CASSFPGGLNQPQHF
v_call: TRBV12-3/TRBV12-4
j_call: TRBJ1-5
clone_size: few
d_call: .

cdr3_nt: TGCGCCAGCAGCTCAGTAGCGGGAGTGGAAGAGCAGTACTTC
cdr3_aa: CASSSVAGVEEQYF
v_call: TRBV5-1
j_call: TRBJ2-7
clone_size: .
d_call: TRBD2

cdr3_nt: TGTGCCAGCAGCTATCAACCGGGCGGCGGGGGCCGCACAGATACGCAGTATTTT
cdr3_aa: CASSYQPGGGGRTDTQYF
v_call: TRBV7-9
j_call: TRBJ2-3
clone_size: few
d_call: .

cdr3_nt: TGCAGTGCTAGGCCGCCCCGGGGCAATCAGCCCCAGCATTTT
cdr3_aa: CSARPPRGNQPQHF
v_call: TRBV20-1
j_call: TRBJ1-5
clone_size: .
d_call: .

cdr3_nt: TGTGCCAGCAGTGAGGGACATGAGCAGTTCTTC
cdr3_aa: CASSEGHEQFF
v_call: TRBV2
j_call: TRBJ2-1
clone_size: .
d_call: .

cdr3_nt: TGTGCCAGCAGCTTGGGACTAGCGGGGGCGGGGGAGCAGTACTTC
cdr3_aa: CASSLGLAGAGEQYF
v_call: TRBV2
j_call: TRBJ2-7
clone_size: many
d_call: TRBD2

cdr3_nt: TGTGCCAGCTGGGTGGGCTACGGAACAGAGCAGTTCTTC
cdr3_aa: CASWVGYGTEQFF
v_call: TRBV12-3/TRBV12-4
j_call: TRBJ2-1
clone_size: .
d_call: .

cdr3_nt: TGTGCCAGCAGGAGCGGGGGGGACTCCCAAGAGACCCAGTACTTC
cdr3_aa: CASRSGGDSQETQYF
v_call: TRBV4-2
j_call: TRBJ2-5
clone_size: many
d_call: TRBD2

cdr3_nt: TGTGCCAGCAGCGACTACGAAGAGACCCAGTACTTC
cdr3_aa: CASSDYEETQYF
v_call: TRBV9
j_call: TRBJ2-5
clone_size: .
d_call: .

cdr3_nt: TGCGCCAGCAGCCAAGTAGACAGGAAGACCCAGTACTTC
cdr3_aa: CASSQVDRKTQYF
v_call: TRBV4-3
j_call: TRBJ2-5
clone_size: many
d_call: .

cdr3_nt: TGTGCCAGCAGCTATACGTCCAAGTACCAAGAGACCCAGTACTTC
cdr3_aa: CASSYTSKYQETQYF
v_call: TRBV9
j_call: TRBJ2-5
clone_size: .
d_call: .

cdr3_nt: TGCAGTGCTTCCCGAGATGAGCAGTACTTC
cdr3_aa: CSASRDEQYF
v_call: TRBV20-1
j_call: TRBJ2-7
clone_size: .
d_call: .

cdr3_nt: TGTGCCAGCAGCGGCGATACCAATGAGCAGTTCTTC
cdr3_aa: CASSGDTNEQFF
v_call: TRBV9
j_call: TRBJ2-1
clone_size: few
d_call: .

cdr3_nt: TGTGCCAGTTCCCCCCTCGGGACAGGGGGTGGCAATGAGCAGTTCTTC
cdr3_aa: CASSPLGTGGGNEQFF
v_call: TRBV28
j_call: TRBJ2-1
clone_size: .
d_call: TRBD1

cdr3_nt: TGTGCCAGTAGGGAGGGCTCCTACAATGAGCAGTTCTTC
cdr3_aa: CASREGSYNEQFF
v_call: TRBV12-3/TRBV12-4
j_call: TRBJ2-1
clone_size: .
d_call: TRBD2

cdr3_nt: TGTGCCAGCAGATTAGGGGCGGGATCGAGGGGCTACACCTTC
cdr3_aa: CASRLGAGSRGYTF
v_call: TRBV27
j_call: TRBJ1-2
clone_size: .
d_call: .

cdr3_nt: TGCGCCAGCAGCACAAGCGGGGGGAGCACAGATACGCAGTATTTT
cdr3_aa: CASSTSGGSTDTQYF
v_call: TRBV5-1
j_call: TRBJ2-3
clone_size: many
d_call: TRBD2

cdr3_nt: TGTGCCAGCGCGTGGACAGGAACTAATGAAAAACTGTTTTTT
cdr3_aa: CASAWTGTNEKLFF
v_call: TRBV5-5
j_call: TRBJ1-4
clone_size: few
d_call: TRBD1

cdr3_nt: TGCAGCGTTGTGAAGGGGATCACTGAAGCTTTCTTT
cdr3_aa: CSVVKGITEAFF
v_call: TRBV29-1
j_call: TRBJ1-1
clone_size: .
d_call: .

cdr3_nt: TGTGCCAGCAGCTTTGGGGTCTTTTACGAGCAGTACTTC
cdr3_aa: CASSFGVFYEQYF
v_call: TRBV7-2
j_call: TRBJ2-7
clone_size: many
d_call: .

cdr3_nt: TGTGCCAGCAGCTTGATAGCGGGAGGTGCAGATACGCAGTATTTT
cdr3_aa: CASSLIAGGADTQYF
v_call: TRBV5-4
j_call: TRBJ2-3
clone_size: .
d_call: TRBD2

cdr3_nt: TGCAGTGCTAGAGATAGAGCGACAGGGAAGATCTACGAGCAGTACTTC
cdr3_aa: CSARDRATGKIYEQYF
v_call: TRBV20-1
j_call: TRBJ2-7
clone_size: .
d_call: TRBD1

cdr3_nt: TGCGCCAGTTCCACAGGGGACGGTGGCAATCAGCCCCAGCATTTT
cdr3_aa: CASSTGDGGNQPQHF
v_call: TRBV5-1
j_call: TRBJ1-5
clone_size: few
d_call: TRBD1

cdr3_nt: TGTGCCAGCAGCGTAACAGGGGACAGTATGACCGGGGAGCTGTTTTTT
cdr3_aa: CASSVTGDSMTGELFF
v_call: TRBV9
j_call: TRBJ2-2
clone_size: few
d_call: TRBD1

cdr3_nt: TGCAGTGCTAGAGATCCGAAGCTCCCCAGCGGGAGGTTCAATGAGCAGTTCTTC
cdr3_aa: CSARDPKLPSGRFNEQFF
v_call: TRBV20-1
j_call: TRBJ2-1
clone_size: few
d_call: TRBD2

cdr3_nt: TGCAGCGCTGCGGGAGGCCCTCCGAACAATGAGCAGTACTTC
cdr3_aa: CSAAGGPPNNEQYF
v_call: TRBV29-1
j_call: TRBJ2-7
clone_size: .
d_call: TRBD2

cdr3_nt: TGTGCCAGCAGGGAACTGGGAGGGGGCACCTACGAGCAGTACTTC
cdr3_aa: CASRELGGGTYEQYF
v_call: TRBV7-2
j_call: TRBJ2-7
clone_size: .
d_call: .

cdr3_nt: TGTGCCAGCAGTGATCCCGGCTACAATGAGCAGTTCTTC
cdr3_aa: CASSDPGYNEQFF
v_call: TRBV25-1
j_call: TRBJ2-1
clone_size: many
d_call: .

cdr3_nt: TGTGCCAGCCGGGACAGACGCTCCTACGAGCAGTACTTC
cdr3_aa: CASRDRRSYEQYF
v_call: TRBV25-1
j_call: TRBJ2-7
clone_size: .
d_call: TRBD1

cdr3_nt: TGCAGTGCTGGGGATAGCGGGTCAGTGAGAGAGACCCAGTACTTC
cdr3_aa: CSAGDSGSVRETQYF
v_call: TRBV20-1
j_call: TRBJ2-5
clone_size: many
d_call: TRBD2

cdr3_nt: TGTGCCAGCATTGGACAGGGCACTAGGAAGAACACTGAAGCTTTCTTT
cdr3_aa: CASIGQGTRKNTEAFF
v_call: TRBV12-3/TRBV12-4
j_call: TRBJ1-1
clone_size: .
d_call: TRBD1